Sequencing of this T cell receptor (beta chain) was carried out in a study of blood T cell repertoires in COVID-19. Per the original methods: Amplification from reference gene primers served as the basis for estimated nucleated cell counts. Profiling relied on immunoSEQ multiplex PCR, and the TCRdb table lists in-frame clones only, not all of them. V and J calls and clone size come straight from that table; D and trimming were deduced from the DNA. The profile covers a few hundred thousand clones, with about nine tenths appearing a single time and approximately 4.8% taken by the ten largest. The CDR3 contains 15 residues. The germline CDR1 and CDR2 sequences are LGHDT and YNNKEL (reference sequence). V was pared by 4 bases and J by 3 bases, with 13 bases between.

Sample: peripheral blood. This receptor was obtained from a man in his fifties with acute or convalescent COVID-19. The chain couples TRBV3-1 (or the pseudogene TRBV3-2) to TRBJ1-3; D might be TRBD1 (6 bases). CDR3 region: CASSPTGTFGNTIYF. The DNA of the CDR3 is TGTGCCAGCAGCCCGACCGGGACATTTGGAAACACCATATATTTT.